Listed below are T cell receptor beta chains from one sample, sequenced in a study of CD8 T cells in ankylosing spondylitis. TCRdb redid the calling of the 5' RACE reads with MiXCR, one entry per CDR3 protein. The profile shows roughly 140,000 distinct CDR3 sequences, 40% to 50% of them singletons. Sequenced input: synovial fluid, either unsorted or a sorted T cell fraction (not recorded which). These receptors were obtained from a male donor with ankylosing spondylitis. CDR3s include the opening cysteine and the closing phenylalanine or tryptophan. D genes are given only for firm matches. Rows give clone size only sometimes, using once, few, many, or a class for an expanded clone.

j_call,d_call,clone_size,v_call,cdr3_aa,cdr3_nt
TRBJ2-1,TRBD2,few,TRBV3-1,CASSLAGTSGVNEQFF,TGTGCCAGCAGCCTCGCCGGGACTAGCGGGGTGAATGAGCAGTTCTTC
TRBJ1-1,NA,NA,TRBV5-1,CASSWTPMNTEAFF,TGCGCCAGCAGCTGGACACCGATGAACACTGAAGCTTTCTTT
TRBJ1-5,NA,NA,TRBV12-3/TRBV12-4,CASSLELGSNQPQHF,TGTGCCAGCAGTTTAGAACTTGGGAGCAATCAGCCCCAGCATTTT
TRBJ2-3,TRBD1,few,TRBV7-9,CASSPTGVWNTQYF,TGTGCCAGCAGCCCGACAGGGGTCTGGAATACGCAGTATTTT
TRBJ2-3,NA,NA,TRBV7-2,CASSSYQDTQYF,TGTGCCAGCAGCTCCTATCAAGATACGCAGTATTTT
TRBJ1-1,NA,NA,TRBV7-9,CASSLGSPRGAFF,TGTGCCAGCAGCTTAGGTAGTCCGCGAGGAGCTTTCTTT
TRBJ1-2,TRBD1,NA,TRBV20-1,CSARGWGQGIYGYTF,TGCAGTGCTAGAGGGTGGGGACAGGGTATCTATGGCTACACCTTC
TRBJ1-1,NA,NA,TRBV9,CASSVGTQGPLYTEAFF,TGTGCCAGCAGCGTAGGTACACAGGGCCCCCTTTACACTGAAGCTTTCTTT
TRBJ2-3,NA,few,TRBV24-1,CATSVSRNTDTQYF,TGTGCCACCAGTGTCTCAAGGAACACAGATACGCAGTATTTT
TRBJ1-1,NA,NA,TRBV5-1,CASSLVVRARTNTEAFF,TGCGCCAGCAGCTTGGTGGTCCGGGCCAGGACAAACACTGAAGCTTTCTTT
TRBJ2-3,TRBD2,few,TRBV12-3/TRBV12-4,CASSLLSLAGVGDTQYF,TGTGCCAGCAGTTTACTGTCACTAGCGGGGGTTGGAGATACGCAGTATTTT
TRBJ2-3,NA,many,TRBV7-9,CASSLGVGETDTQYF,TGTGCCAGCAGCTTAGGGGTTGGAGAGACAGATACGCAGTATTTT
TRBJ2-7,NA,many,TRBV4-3,CASSQDWGAGIYEQYF,TGCGCCAGCAGCCAAGATTGGGGGGCAGGCATCTACGAGCAGTACTTC
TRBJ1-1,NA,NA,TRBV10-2,CASERVMNTEAFF,TGCGCCAGCGAGAGGGTCATGAACACTGAAGCTTTCTTT
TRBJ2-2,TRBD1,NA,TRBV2,CASSPWTGRKPNTGELFF,TGTGCCAGCAGCCCTTGGACAGGGAGGAAACCTAACACCGGGGAGCTGTTTTTT
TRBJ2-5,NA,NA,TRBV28,CASSLAGGTQYF,TGTGCCAGCAGTTTGGCGGGTGGGACCCAGTACTTC
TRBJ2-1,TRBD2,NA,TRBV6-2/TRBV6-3,CASLLVLAGDPRNNEQFF,TGTGCCAGCCTATTGGTCCTAGCGGGAGACCCTAGAAACAATGAGCAGTTCTTC
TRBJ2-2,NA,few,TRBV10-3,CAISPAGGTGELFF,TGTGCCATCAGCCCAGCTGGGGGAACCGGGGAGCTGTTTTTT
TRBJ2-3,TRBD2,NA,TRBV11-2,CASSPLKRGDSFSTDTQYF,TGTGCCAGCAGCCCCCTTAAGCGGGGGGATTCTTTTAGCACAGATACGCAGTATTTT
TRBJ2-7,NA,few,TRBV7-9,CASSSGDRYYEQYF,TGTGCCAGCAGCTCAGGTGACAGGTACTACGAGCAGTACTTC
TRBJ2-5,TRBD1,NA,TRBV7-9,CASSCRDSMETQYF,TGTGCCAGCAGCTGCCGGGACAGCATGGAGACCCAGTACTTC
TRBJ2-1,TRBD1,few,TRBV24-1,CATSEGTAPYNEQFF,TGTGCCACCAGTGAGGGGACAGCTCCCTACAATGAGCAGTTCTTC
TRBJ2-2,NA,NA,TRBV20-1,CSARDLQGYTGELFF,TGCAGTGCTAGAGATCTACAGGGATACACCGGGGAGCTGTTTTTT
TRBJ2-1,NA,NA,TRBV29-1,CSVEPPDRGEQFF,TGCAGCGTTGAACCACCGGACCGGGGTGAGCAGTTCTTC
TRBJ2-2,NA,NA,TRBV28,CASSLVFDSGYTGELFF,TGTGCCAGCAGTTTAGTGTTCGACAGCGGATACACCGGGGAGCTGTTTTTT
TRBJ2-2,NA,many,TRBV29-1,CSVAHEGRDTGELFF,TGCAGCGTAGCCCACGAGGGTAGGGACACCGGGGAGCTGTTTTTT
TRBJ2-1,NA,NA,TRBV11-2,CASSLGPGVYNEQFF,TGTGCCAGCAGCTTAGGCCCGGGGGTCTACAATGAGCAGTTCTTC
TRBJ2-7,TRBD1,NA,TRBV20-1,CSARTAQGAYEQYF,TGCAGTGCAAGGACGGCACAGGGGGCCTACGAGCAGTACTTC
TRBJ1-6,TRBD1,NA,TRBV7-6,CASSSARADRGYSPLHF,TGTGCCAGCAGCTCCGCCCGCGCCGACAGGGGGTATTCACCCCTCCACTTT
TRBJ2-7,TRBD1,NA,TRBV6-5,CASSYGTGELHYEQYF,TGTGCCAGCAGTTACGGGACAGGGGAACTCCACTACGAGCAGTACTTC
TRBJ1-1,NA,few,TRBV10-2,CASAWTETEAFF,TGCGCCAGCGCCTGGACTGAGACTGAAGCTTTCTTT
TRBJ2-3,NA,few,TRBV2,CASSEWSTGATTWTQYF,TGTGCCAGCAGTGAATGGTCAACAGGCGCCACAACGTGGACGCAGTATTTT
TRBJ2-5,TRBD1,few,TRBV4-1,CASSPGQGTLEETQYF,TGCGCCAGCAGTCCGGGACAGGGGACATTAGAGGAGACCCAGTACTTC
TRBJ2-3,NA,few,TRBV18,CASSPIGSTDTQYF,TGTGCCAGCTCACCAATTGGGAGCACAGATACGCAGTATTTT
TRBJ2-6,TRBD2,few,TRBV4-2,CASSPGTSDSGANVLTF,TGTGCCAGCAGCCCAGGGACTAGCGACTCTGGGGCCAACGTCCTGACTTTC
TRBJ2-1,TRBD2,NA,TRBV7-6,CASSLAVVTGTRGYNEQFF,TGTGCCAGCAGCTTAGCGGTTGTGACCGGGACTAGGGGGTACAATGAGCAGTTCTTC
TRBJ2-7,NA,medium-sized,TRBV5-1,CASSLTLGISYEQYF,TGCGCCAGCAGCTTGACCTTGGGGATCTCCTACGAGCAGTACTTC
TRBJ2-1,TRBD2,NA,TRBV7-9,CASSGAGGLWYNEQFF,TGTGCCAGCAGCGGAGCGGGAGGTTTGTGGTACAATGAGCAGTTCTTC
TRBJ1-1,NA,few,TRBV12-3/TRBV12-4,CASSLLQNTEAFF,TGTGCCAGCAGTTTATTGCAAAACACTGAAGCTTTCTTT
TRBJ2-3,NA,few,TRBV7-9,CASSPEGRQGLTDTQYF,TGTGCCAGCAGCCCCGAGGGCCGACAGGGACTCACAGATACGCAGTATTTT
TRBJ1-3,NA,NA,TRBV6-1,CASRGVYRPGNTIYF,TGTGCCAGCAGGGGAGTGTACAGACCTGGAAACACCATATATTTT
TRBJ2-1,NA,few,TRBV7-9,CASSPPGQFF,TGTGCCAGCAGCCCCCCGGGGCAGTTCTTC
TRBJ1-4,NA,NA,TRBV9,CASGPTWVPNEKLFF,TGTGCCAGCGGGCCGACGTGGGTGCCCAATGAAAAACTGTTTTTT
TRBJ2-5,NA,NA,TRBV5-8,CASSSYQETQYF,TGTGCCAGCAGCTCGTACCAAGAGACCCAGTACTTC
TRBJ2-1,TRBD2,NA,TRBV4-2,CASSQEEGTSVSPRYNEQFF,TGTGCCAGCAGCCAAGAGGAGGGGACTAGCGTGTCCCCGAGATACAATGAGCAGTTCTTC
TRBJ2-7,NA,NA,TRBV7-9,CASSAPRGPTYEQYF,TGTGCCAGCAGCGCCCCCAGGGGACCCACCTACGAGCAGTACTTC